This is a list of T cell receptor beta chains from one sample in a study of blood T cell repertoires in COVID-19. Sequenced by immunoSEQ multiplex PCR; TCRdb stores in-frame clones only, minus some. The data hold approximately 91,000 clones, with roughly nine tenths observed a single time. Sequencing input: peripheral blood. The receptors stem from an older man with acute or convalescent COVID-19. CDR3s include the opening cysteine and the closing phenylalanine or tryptophan. The D gene is left open where the match is weak. Clone sizes are given selectively: once, few, many, or a class where the clone is expanded.

d_gene	v_gene	len	abundance	j_gene	CDR3nt	CDR3aa
-	TRBV6-6	15	-	TRBJ1-1	TGTGCCAGCAGTTACCCGGCGGGGGAGGCGACTGAAGCTTTCTTT	CASSYPAGEATEAFF
-	TRBV6-5	16	-	TRBJ2-5	TGTGCCAGCAGTTACTCGGTACTCGCGGGAATAGAGACCCAGTACTTC	CASSYSVLAGIETQYF
TRBD2	TRBV5-1	17	-	TRBJ2-3	TGCGCCAGCAGTTTGGGACTAGCGGGGACTAGCACAGATACGCAGTATTTT	CASSLGLAGTSTDTQYF
TRBD1	TRBV19	16	-	TRBJ1-5	TGTGCCAGTACCTATAGGGACAGGGGTGTAATACAGCCCCAGCATTTT	CASTYRDRGVIQPQHF
TRBD2	TRBV5-1	14	-	TRBJ2-5	TGCGCCAGCAGCTTGACGGGGGGCCAAGAGACCCAGTACTTC	CASSLTGGQETQYF
TRBD2	TRBV14	13	once	TRBJ2-5	TGTGCCAGCAGCCCGACTAGCGTGGGGACCCAGTACTTC	CASSPTSVGTQYF
-	TRBV2	13	-	TRBJ1-2	TGTGCCAGCAGTGACGTACGGACTTATGGCTACACCTTC	CASSDVRTYGYTF
-	TRBV6-5	15	-	TRBJ1-4	TGTGCCAGCAGTTACCAGGGAGGGATTAATGAAAAACTGTTTTTT	CASSYQGGINEKLFF
-	TRBV4-1	15	-	TRBJ2-2	TGCGCCAGCAGCCTGGGACATCCCGGGACCGGGGAGCTGTTTTTT	CASSLGHPGTGELFF
TRBD1	TRBV6-6	13	once	TRBJ1-3	TGTGCCAGCAGTGGACAGGGAGGAAACACCATATATTTT	CASSGQGGNTIYF
TRBD1	TRBV3-1/TRBV3-2	15	-	TRBJ1-6	TGTGCCAGCAGCCAAGGGGGACAGTATAATTCACCCCTCCACTTT	CASSQGGQYNSPLHF
TRBD2	TRBV4-1	17	-	TRBJ2-2	TGCGCCAGCAGCCTGTGGGCCGGGACTAGCATGCCCGGGGAGCTGTTTTTT	CASSLWAGTSMPGELFF
TRBD1	TRBV5-5	16	-	TRBJ1-4	TGTGCCAGCAGTCCTCGGACAGGCCTTACTAATGAAAAACTGTTTTTT	CASSPRTGLTNEKLFF
-	TRBV19	16	-	TRBJ2-3	TGTGCCAGTAGTGGGGCGGGACTCCGGAGCACAGATACGCAGTATTTT	CASSGAGLRSTDTQYF
-	TRBV28	14	-	TRBJ2-7	TGTGCCAGCAGTTCTGAACAGGACTACTACGAGCAGTACTTC	CASSSEQDYYEQYF
TRBD1	TRBV10-3	13	-	TRBJ2-1	TGTGCCATCAGTGAGGGGACAGGGGTAAGACAGTTCTTC	CAISEGTGVRQFF
-	TRBV5-1	14	-	TRBJ1-2	TGCGCCAGCAGCTTGGATCCTGGAGGCTATGGCTACACCTTC	CASSLDPGGYGYTF
TRBD1	TRBV9	14	few	TRBJ1-1	TGTGCCAGCAGCGTTAGAGGGACAGCCACTGAAGCTTTCTTT	CASSVRGTATEAFF
-	TRBV6-4	16	-	TRBJ1-1	TGTGCCAGCAGGGAAAATCCCGACAGAGCAAACACTGAAGCTTTCTTT	CASRENPDRANTEAFF
-	TRBV18	17	-	TRBJ2-7	TGTGCCAGCTCACCGATGGGAGGGGCCAGGGGTGGATTGGAGCAGTACTTC	CASSPMGGARGGLEQYF
-	TRBV15	14	-	TRBJ1-4	TGTGCCACCAGCCGACAGCTATCTAATGAAAAACTGTTTTTT	CATSRQLSNEKLFF
-	TRBV28	11	-	TRBJ2-3	TGTGCCACCACAGGGACAGATACGCAGTATTTT	CATTGTDTQYF
-	TRBV19	17	-	TRBJ1-6	TGTGCCAGTAGTATCCAAATGACAATAACTGGGAATTCACCCCTCCACTTT	CASSIQMTITGNSPLHF
-	TRBV6-5	15	few	TRBJ1-6	TGTGCCAGCAGTTACGCGGGGGGTAGTAGCGCACCCCTCCACTTT	CASSYAGGSSAPLHF
-	TRBV5-1	14	-	TRBJ2-3	TGCGCCAGCAGCTTGTCCACATTCACAGATACGCAGTATTTT	CASSLSTFTDTQYF
TRBD1	TRBV11-3	14	-	TRBJ2-1	TGTGCCAGCACCCTATTGGACAGGCGGGATGAGCAGTTCTTC	CASTLLDRRDEQFF
TRBD1	TRBV24-1	16	-	TRBJ1-5	TGTGCCACCAGTGATACACGACAGGGGGGCAATCAGCCCCAGCATTTT	CATSDTRQGGNQPQHF
-	TRBV19	13	-	TRBJ1-1	TGTGCCAGTTCTTACACCGAGAACACTGAAGCTTTCTTT	CASSYTENTEAFF
-	TRBV21-1	16	few	TRBJ2-3	TGTGCCAGCAGCAACGGGGTGTCGCAGGGGGCGGATACGCAGTATTTT	CASSNGVSQGADTQYF
TRBD1	TRBV11-3	16	-	TRBJ2-3	TGTGCCAGCAGCTCCCAAGGGACAGGGCGTGAAGATACGCAGTATTTT	CASSSQGTGREDTQYF
-	TRBV10-3	13	-	TRBJ2-3	TGTGCCATCAGGGAAAGGGGCCCAGATACGCAGTATTTT	CAIRERGPDTQYF
TRBD1	TRBV7-2	15	-	TRBJ2-7	TGTGCCAGCAGCCAGTCGGGACAGGGCTTGTACGAGCAGTACTTC	CASSQSGQGLYEQYF
-	TRBV25-1	15	-	TRBJ1-3	TGTGCCAGCAGTGCCGCAGGGGCAGCTGGAAACACCATATATTTT	CASSAAGAAGNTIYF
-	TRBV5-1	17	-	TRBJ2-5	TGCGCCAGCAGCTACCCCTCCCTAGACTTATCTAAAGAGACCCAGTACTTC	CASSYPSLDLSKETQYF
-	TRBV7-8	13	-	TRBJ1-1	TGTGCCAGCAGCTTACAGGAGAACACTGAAGCTTTCTTT	CASSLQENTEAFF
TRBD1	TRBV2	13	-	TRBJ1-2	TGTGCCATCTCGGGACAGCCGACCTATGGCTACACCTTC	CAISGQPTYGYTF
TRBD2	TRBV7-2	16	-	TRBJ2-1	TGTGCCAGCAGCTTAGAGGCTAGCGGGGGGGAGCGGGAGCAGTTCTTC	CASSLEASGGEREQFF
TRBD1	TRBV27	14	-	TRBJ1-5	TGTGCCAGCAGTTCCGACAGGGGCCATCAGCCCCAGCATTTT	CASSSDRGHQPQHF
-	TRBV10-1	15	once	TRBJ2-3	TGCGCCAGCAGCCACGGGACACCCGGCACAGATACGCAGTATTTT	CASSHGTPGTDTQYF
TRBD1	TRBV5-1	16	-	TRBJ1-1	TGCGCCAGCAGCTTATCACAGGGGGCGGGGAACACTGAAGCTTTCTTT	CASSLSQGAGNTEAFF
-	TRBV5-4	16	-	TRBJ1-1	TGTGCCAGCAAACTCGGGGGGGCTGGTCGGAACACTGAAGCTTTCTTT	CASKLGGAGRNTEAFF
TRBD1	TRBV19	15	-	TRBJ2-3	TGTGCCAGTAGCGTGACAGGGGCTCTCACAGATACGCAGTATTTT	CASSVTGALTDTQYF
-	TRBV11-3	16	-	TRBJ1-2	TGTGCCAGCAATCACGGGAAGGGTGGCAATAACTATGGCTACACCTTC	CASNHGKGGNNYGYTF
-	TRBV5-6	14	-	TRBJ2-7	TGTGCCAGCAGCTTGGGGGCTCTCTCCTACGAGCAGTACTTC	CASSLGALSYEQYF
-	TRBV2	14	once	TRBJ2-2	TGTGCCAGCAGTGATGTAAGAGAGACCGGGGAGCTGTTTTTT	CASSDVRETGELFF
TRBD1	TRBV19	17	-	TRBJ1-6	TGTGCCAGTAGCGGGGGACAGGCGAGCTCCTATAATTCACCCCTCCACTTT	CASSGGQASSYNSPLHF
TRBD1	TRBV7-9	14	-	TRBJ2-7	TGTGCCAGCAGCTTACCCAGGACAGGGGGCGAGCAGTACTTC	CASSLPRTGGEQYF
TRBD2	TRBV5-1	14	-	TRBJ2-1	TGCGCCAGCAGCTTGCGGGGGGGTGACAATGAGCAGTTCTTC	CASSLRGGDNEQFF
TRBD2	TRBV5-4	18	-	TRBJ2-3	TGTGCCAGCAGCCTCGAGGGACTAGCGGGGGGGCCCACAGATACGCAGTATTTT	CASSLEGLAGGPTDTQYF
-	TRBV19	15	-	TRBJ1-6	TGTGCCAGTAGTATAGATAGGACAGATAATTCACCCCTCCACTTT	CASSIDRTDNSPLHF
-	TRBV7-2	17	few	TRBJ2-5	TGTGCCAGCAGCCCCCGGGTGGGCGGGTACTTCCAAGAGACCCAGTACTTC	CASSPRVGGYFQETQYF
TRBD2	TRBV5-1	14	-	TRBJ2-1	TGCGCCAGCAGCCCACCGCGGGGGGGCAATGAGCAGTTCTTC	CASSPPRGGNEQFF
TRBD1	TRBV6-6	16	-	TRBJ1-6	TGTGCCAGCAGTCAACTAGGACAGGGGGTCAATTCACCCCTCCACTTT	CASSQLGQGVNSPLHF
-	TRBV19	14	-	TRBJ1-1	TGTGCCAGTAGTATGGGGCAGGGAACCACTGAAGCTTTCTTT	CASSMGQGTTEAFF
-	TRBV6-5	14	-	TRBJ1-2	TGTGCCAGCTTACCCGGACAAGCCGTTTATGGCTACACCTTC	CASLPGQAVYGYTF
-	TRBV19	14	-	TRBJ1-4	TGTGCCAGTAGCCGGACAGCAACTAATGAAAAACTGTTTTTT	CASSRTATNEKLFF
TRBD1	TRBV28	15	-	TRBJ1-1	TGTGCCAGCAGTCCCCCGGGACAGATTAAGACTGAAGCTTTCTTT	CASSPPGQIKTEAFF
TRBD1	TRBV19	15	-	TRBJ2-7	TGTGCCACCGGACCTGGGACAGGGAGGAGCTACGAGCAGTACTTC	CATGPGTGRSYEQYF
TRBD1	TRBV5-4	15	-	TRBJ2-5	TGTGCCAGCAGCCGAAGGACAGGGGCGGAGGAGACCCAGTACTTC	CASSRRTGAEETQYF
-	TRBV6-5	15	-	TRBJ1-3	TGTGCCAGCAGTTACTTGGGGGGCTCTGGAAACACCATATATTTT	CASSYLGGSGNTIYF